The 9 T cell receptor beta chains reported below all come from one sample, sequenced in a study of cytomegalovirus exposure and HLA in healthy donors. The PCR used 60 Vbeta and 13 Jbeta primers. Assay: immunoSEQ multiplex PCR; the TCRdb copy retains only in-frame clones and omits some. The table lists about 120,000 clones, roughly 80% of them singletons. Sequencing used PBMCs. These TCRs come from a man aged 30 to 45 in good health and CMV-seronegative.

This clone was recorded a few times. The rearrangement uses TRBV5-1 and TRBJ2-4, with 8 bases fitting TRBD1. This CDR3 is built from 14 residues. Germline V gene data show CDR1 as SGHRS and CDR2 as YFSETQ. V lost 4 bases to trimming and J lost 6 bases; unmatched junction nucleotides: 6. The CDR3 loop reads CASSDPGTGNIQYF. DNA of the CDR3: TGCGCCAGCAGCGACCCGGGGACAGGAAACATTCAGTACTTC.

This clone appeared a few times. This chain connects TRBV28 to TRBJ2-1; TRBD2 might be the D (6 bases). This CDR3 has 14 residues. CDR1 and CDR2 (germline): MDHEN, SYDVKM. V gave up 8 bases and J gave up 6 bases, with 17 bases separating them. The chain's CDR3 is CASHSIRGFNEQFF. The CDR3 coding sequence is TGTGCCAGCCACTCAATTCGGGGGTTCAATGAGCAGTTCTTC.

This chain uses TRBV9 with TRBJ2-1, with 8 positions matching TRBD2. Trimming cost V 3 bases and J 1 base; bases outside gene matches: 3. The CDR3 is 15 amino acids. The germline gives CDR1 SGDLS, CDR2 YYNGEE. In nucleotides, the CDR3 is TGTGCCAGCAGCGCAAGCGGGGGATCCTACAATGAGCAGTTCTTC. It codes for CASSASGGSYNEQFF.

The chain uses TRBV14 and TRBJ2-7; the D gene is possibly TRBD2 (5 bases). Germline V gives CDR1 SGHDN, CDR2 FVKESK. This CDR3 has 14 residues. Trimming left V 1 base short and J 7 bases short, with 14 bases between. CDR3 nucleotide sequence: TGTGCCAGCAGCCAAGCTAGCCCCGTGGGAGAGCAGTACTTC. Amino acid sequence: CASSQASPVGEQYF.

The rearrangement uses TRBV7-9 and TRBJ2-5, with D possibly TRBD2 on 5 matching bases. Germline CDR1 SEHNR, CDR2 FQNEAQ (reference sequence). V was pared by 5 bases and J by 5 bases, with 9 bases between. The CDR3 contains 12 residues. The CDR3 DNA sequence: TGTGCCAGCAGCCGGACGGGGGAGACCCAGTACTTC. This translates into CASSRTGETQYF.

This clone has only one observation. One end of the junction is discordant with germline, which a read error may explain. The genes are TRBV7-9 and TRBJ2-3; TRBD2 aligns across 16 bases. Germline CDR1 SEHNR, CDR2 FQNEAQ (reference sequence). The CDR3 is made up of 16 amino acids. The CDR3 region is CSSSSGTSGGADTQYF. Written as DNA, the CDR3 is TGTTCCAGCAGCTCCGGGACTAGCGGGGGGGCAGATACGCAGTATTTT.

The chain combines TRBV2 with TRBJ2-5, with a tentative D call TRBD2 (6 bases). TRBJ2-7 matches the DNA end more closely, so the J call is doubtful. CDR1 is SNHLY, CDR2 FYNNEI, per germline. The CDR3 length is 11 residues. CDR3 loop: CASTRGYEQYF. The CDR3 DNA is TGTGCCAGCACCCGGGGGTACGAGCAGTACTTC.

This chain connects TRBV10-3 to TRBJ2-1, with D unresolved. The CDR3 has 13 residues. Germline V gives CDR1 ENHRY, CDR2 SYGVKD. The V end lost 3 bases, the J end lost 3 bases, and 6 bases lay between the germline ends. CDR3 protein: CAISDVNYNEQFF. The CDR3 DNA is TGTGCCATCAGTGATGTTAACTACAATGAGCAGTTCTTC.

The rearrangement links TRBV11-2 to TRBJ2-3, with TRBD2 as a possible D gene (6 bases). Looked up from germline, CDR1 is SGHAT and CDR2 is FQNNGV. V dropped 1 base and J dropped 2 bases, with 13 bases sitting between them. This CDR3 is 16 amino acids long. The CDR3 spells CASSLGIAVPTDTQYF. The CDR3 DNA follows: TGTGCCAGCAGCTTAGGAATAGCGGTACCCACAGATACGCAGTATTTT.